What follows describes a single TCR beta chain. Its antigen is not known. The data stem from a study of persistence of HIV-infected CD4 T cells. The wider study: Donors were ART-treated; their CMV- and Gag-responding CD4+ T cells were isolated.

The CDR3 is 14 residues long. Germline values: CDR1 SNHLY, CDR2 FYNNEI. V lost 6 bases to trimming and J lost 5 bases, with 13 bases between them. Overlapping HIV-1 Gag 15-mer peptides at 0.8 to 1 ug per peptide per mL were used. CD40L/CD69 double-negative CD45RO-high memory CD4+ T cells were collected. Donors had CD4+ T cell counts above 400 cells/uL and were CMV-seropositive. The libraries were made with immunoSEQ version 4 in survey mode. Template was genomic DNA at 10 ng/uL, with up to roughly 1 ug used per sample. TCRdb's table, derived via immunoSEQ multiplex PCR, lists solely in-frame clones and lacks some. The top ten hold approximately 1.7% of the sample, which has some 58,000 clones, about 81% seen once. Findings of the study overall: Compared with CD3/CD28-stimulated cells, CMV- and Gag-responding cells showed lower TCRbeta richness.

Sequenced here: CD4+ T cells sorted from PBMCs after approximately 19-hour stimulation, sampled from a patient who received antiretroviral therapy. The sequence was obtained from an adult man with HIV who was CMV-seropositive. The genes are TRBV2 and TRBJ1-4, with D perhaps TRBD1 (6 bases). CDR3 DNA sequence: TGTGCCAGCAGCGCGACAGGCGGGAATGAAAAACTGTTTTTT. Translation: CASSATGGNEKLFF. Supplemented by reference TRBV2 and TRBJ1-4, the full variable domain reads EPEVTQTPSHQVTQMGQEVILRCVPISNHLYFYWYRQILGQKVEFLVSFYNNEISEKSEIFDDQFSVERPDGSNFTLKIRSTKLEDSAMYFCASSATGGNEKLFFGSGTQLSVL.